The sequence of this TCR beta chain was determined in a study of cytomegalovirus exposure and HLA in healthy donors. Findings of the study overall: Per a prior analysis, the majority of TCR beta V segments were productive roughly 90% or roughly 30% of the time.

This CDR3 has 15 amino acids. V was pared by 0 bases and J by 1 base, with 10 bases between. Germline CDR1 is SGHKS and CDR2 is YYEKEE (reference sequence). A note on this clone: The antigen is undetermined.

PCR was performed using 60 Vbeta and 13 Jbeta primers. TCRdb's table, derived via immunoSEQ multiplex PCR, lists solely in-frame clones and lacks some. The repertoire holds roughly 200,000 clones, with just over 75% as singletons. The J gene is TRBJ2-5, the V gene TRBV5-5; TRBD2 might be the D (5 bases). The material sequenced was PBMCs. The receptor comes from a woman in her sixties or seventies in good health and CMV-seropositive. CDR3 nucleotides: TGTGCCAGCAGCTTGGCCCCAGCGGTCCAAGAGACCCAGTACTTC. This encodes CASSLAPAVQETQYF.